A selection of T cell receptor beta chains follows, all from one sample in a study of vaccination and CD4 T cells after COVID-19. TCRdb ran MiXCR on the PCR reads and lists one entry per CDR3 protein. The profile shows under 20,000 distinct CDR3 sequences, around half of them singletons. No antigen is known for these receptors. The starting material was CD4+ T cells from blood, cultured in vitro, obtained before SARS-CoV-2 vaccination. The source is a human donor who had recovered from COVID-19. Each CDR3 is given with its conserved first and last residue. D genes are given only for firm matches. Rows give clone size only sometimes, using once, few, many, or a class for an expanded clone.

TRBV20-1,TRBD1,14,NA,TRBJ1-2,CSASGTAPNYGYTF,TGCAGTGCCTCGGGGACAGCGCCTAACTATGGCTACACCTTC
TRBV5-6,NA,14,few,TRBJ2-7,CASSPVASSYEQYF,TGTGCCAGCAGCCCGGTAGCGAGCTCCTACGAGCAGTACTTC
TRBV21-1,NA,14,few,TRBJ2-1,CAFLWSSGSCEQFF,TGTGCCTTCCTCTGGAGCAGCGGGAGTTGTGAGCAGTTCTTC
TRBV20-1,TRBD2,17,few,TRBJ2-2,CSANTRLAGGGTGELFF,TGCAGTGCCAACACGAGACTAGCGGGAGGTGGCACCGGGGAGCTGTTTTTT
TRBV20-1,NA,13,medium-sized,TRBJ2-2,CSARWGSSGELFF,TGCAGTGCTCGATGGGGTAGCAGCGGGGAGCTGTTTTTT
TRBV7-9,TRBD1,15,few,TRBJ1-4,CASSPRGQSNEKLFF,TGTGCCAGCAGCCCCAGGGGGCAGAGTAATGAAAAACTGTTTTTT
TRBV20-1,NA,11,few,TRBJ2-7,CSATAFSEQYF,TGCAGCGCGACAGCTTTTTCCGAGCAGTACTTC
TRBV18,NA,16,NA,TRBJ1-5,CASSQGPRGLNQPQHF,TGTGCCAGCTCCCAAGGTCCGAGGGGCTTAAATCAGCCCCAGCATTTT
TRBV18,NA,12,NA,TRBJ1-2,CASSLSIDGYTF,TGTGCCAGCTCCCTTTCGATTGATGGCTACACCTTC
TRBV7-9,NA,15,NA,TRBJ1-6,CASSLAGARDSPLHF,TGTGCCAGCAGCTTAGCGGGGGCCCGTGATTCACCCCTCCACTTT
TRBV5-4,NA,12,once,TRBJ2-7,CASSLADKQQYF,TGTGCCAGCAGCTTGGCAGACAAGCAGCAGTATTTC
TRBV6-1,TRBD1,17,NA,TRBJ2-1,CASRSGTGIRGYNEQFF,TGTGCCAGCAGGTCCGGGACAGGGATTAGGGGCTACAATGAGCAGTTCTTC
TRBV28,NA,13,NA,TRBJ1-1,CASSRLTHAEAFF,TGTGCCAGCAGCCGCCTAACACACGCCGAAGCTTTCTTT
TRBV20-1,TRBD1,15,NA,TRBJ1-1,CSARDPGTGNYGTFF,TGCAGTGCTAGAGATCCCGGGACAGGGAATTACGGGACTTTCTTT
TRBV19,TRBD1,16,NA,TRBJ2-2,CASSTLPGQGRGELFF,TGTGCCAGTAGTACGCTCCCCGGACAGGGGCGGGGGGAGCTGTTTTTT
TRBV12-3/TRBV12-4,TRBD1,16,NA,TRBJ2-7,CASSLNSWTGRYEQYF,TGTGCCAGCAGTTTAAATTCTTGGACAGGAAGGTACGAGCAGTACTTC
TRBV20-1,NA,10,NA,TRBJ2-5,CSGSQETQYF,TGCAGTGGGTCCCAAGAGACCCAGTACTTC
TRBV11-2,TRBD1,16,NA,TRBJ2-5,CASSLGPTTGIETQYF,TGTGCCAGCAGCCTAGGGCCAACGACAGGGATTGAGACCCAGTACTTC
TRBV7-2,TRBD2,16,few,TRBJ2-7,CASSLQGLANSYEQYF,TGTGCCAGCAGCCTACAGGGACTAGCGAACTCCTACGAGCAGTACTTC
TRBV7-6,NA,14,NA,TRBJ1-1,CASSLQGGNTEAFF,TGTGCCAGCAGCTTACAGGGTGGGAACACTGAAGCTTTCTTT
TRBV4-1,NA,15,few,TRBJ1-6,CASRKYRDLDSPLHF,TGCGCCAGCAGAAAGTACAGGGATTTAGATTCACCCCTCCACTTT
TRBV7-6,NA,13,NA,TRBJ1-5,CASSLTGSQPQHF,TGTGCCAGCAGCCTGACAGGTTCCCAGCCCCAGCATTTT
TRBV24-1,NA,18,NA,TRBJ2-3,CATSTKFYSGPSTDTQYF,TGTGCCACCAGCACCAAATTTTATAGCGGTCCTAGCACAGATACGCAGTATTTT
TRBV2,NA,16,NA,TRBJ2-4,CASSPSYDLAKNIQYF,TGTGCCAGCAGTCCTAGTTACGACCTAGCCAAAAACATTCAGTACTTC
TRBV4-1,NA,14,NA,TRBJ1-5,CASSLLIKNQPQHF,TGCGCCAGCAGCCTGCTTATTAAGAATCAGCCCCAGCATTTT
TRBV7-2,NA,12,NA,TRBJ1-1,CAAQQGRGKAFF,TGTGCCGCGCAACAGGGCCGAGGTAAAGCTTTCTTT
TRBV19,TRBD1,13,once,TRBJ1-5,CASRGDRDQPQHF,TGTGCCAGTAGAGGGGACAGAGATCAGCCCCAGCATTTT
TRBV19,NA,15,NA,TRBJ2-3,CASSIADGSTDTQYF,TGTGCCAGTAGTATAGCGGACGGGAGCACAGATACGCAGTATTTT
TRBV20-1,TRBD2,15,NA,TRBJ2-1,CSATSGTSGYNEQFF,TGCAGTGCAACCTCCGGGACTAGCGGTTACAATGAGCAGTTCTTC
TRBV28,NA,12,NA,TRBJ1-5,CATARTNQPQHF,TGTGCCACCGCCCGGACTAATCAGCCCCAGCATTTT
TRBV2,NA,17,NA,TRBJ2-5,CASSDGQGGQGFGTQYF,TGTGCCAGCAGTGACGGACAAGGAGGGCAGGGTTTCGGGACCCAGTACTTC
TRBV5-6,NA,15,NA,TRBJ2-1,CASSFSGYSYNEQFF,TGTGCCAGCAGCTTTAGCGGATACTCCTACAATGAGCAGTTCTTC
TRBV6-5,NA,15,NA,TRBJ1-5,CASSYVDSDNQPQHF,TGTGCCAGCAGTTACGTGGATTCCGACAATCAGCCCCAGCATTTT
TRBV9,TRBD2,14,NA,TRBJ2-3,CASSVGTSSDTQYF,TGTGCCAGCAGCGTGGGGACTAGCTCTGATACGCAGTATTTT
TRBV20-1,NA,14,NA,TRBJ2-6,CSALQASGANVLTF,TGCAGTGCTCTACAGGCATCTGGGGCCAACGTCCTGACTTTC
TRBV2,NA,15,NA,TRBJ1-4,CASSVLGATNEKLFF,TGTGCCAGCAGTGTACTAGGGGCAACTAATGAAAAACTGTTTTTT
TRBV15,TRBD1,16,NA,TRBJ2-3,CATRVGGGQGANTQYF,TGTGCCACCAGAGTAGGCGGGGGACAGGGGGCAAATACGCAGTATTTT
TRBV28,NA,15,few,TRBJ2-5,CASSLATVGRETQYF,TGTGCCAGCAGTTTAGCCACCGTCGGGAGAGAGACCCAGTACTTC
TRBV20-1,NA,13,few,TRBJ2-5,CSARDWGRETQYF,TGCAGTGCTAGAGATTGGGGGCGGGAGACCCAGTACTTC
TRBV6-1,TRBD1,17,NA,TRBJ1-4,CASSEALGGQGGEKLFF,TGTGCCAGCAGTGAAGCGCTAGGGGGACAGGGAGGAGAAAAACTGTTTTTT
TRBV18,TRBD1,15,NA,TRBJ1-1,CASSAQGAQNAEAFF,TGTGCCAGCTCAGCTCAGGGGGCCCAGAACGCTGAAGCTTTCTTT
TRBV20-1,NA,15,NA,TRBJ2-5,CSARGRTERQETQYF,TGCAGTGCTAGGGGAAGGACAGAGAGACAAGAGACCCAGTACTTC
TRBV6-1,TRBD2,18,NA,TRBJ2-2,CASSTRKVAGGVAGELFF,TGTGCCAGCAGTACCAGAAAGGTAGCGGGAGGTGTCGCCGGGGAGCTGTTTTTT
TRBV28,TRBD1,15,NA,TRBJ1-5,CASRYRGLSNQPQHF,TGTGCCAGTAGATACAGGGGGCTCAGCAATCAGCCCCAGCATTTT
TRBV7-2,NA,15,NA,TRBJ1-5,CASRGGRGAGQPQHF,TGTGCCAGCAGGGGGGGGCGGGGGGCAGGTCAGCCCCAGCATTTT
TRBV19,TRBD1,14,NA,TRBJ1-1,CASSLGGGNTEAFF,TGTGCCAGTAGCCTGGGAGGGGGCAACACTGAAGCTTTCTTT
TRBV7-7,TRBD2,17,NA,TRBJ2-3,CASRYPGLAGFTDTQYF,TGTGCTAGCAGGTATCCGGGACTAGCGGGTTTTACGGATACGCAGTATTTT
TRBV2,TRBD1,15,few,TRBJ2-5,CASLGDRFGWETQYF,TGTGCCAGCCTCGGGGACAGGTTTGGATGGGAGACCCAGTACTTC
TRBV27,TRBD1,15,few,TRBJ1-5,CASRRDRGFKQPQHF,TGTGCCAGCAGAAGGGACAGGGGGTTCAAACAGCCCCAGCATTTT
TRBV10-3,NA,15,few,TRBJ2-5,CAIRPSTRYQETQYF,TGTGCCATCAGGCCATCGACTAGGTACCAAGAGACCCAGTACTTC